Sequencing of this T cell receptor (beta chain) was carried out in a study of control samples from healthy donors and cancer patients. Clones were read by immunoSEQ multiplex PCR, and TCRdb kept only the in-frame ones, dropping some. The profile shows 100,000 or so clones, 75% to 90% of them singletons. This clone showed up just a few times. The germline V gene encodes CDR1 SGHTA and CDR2 FQGTGA. CDR3 length: 13 residues. V was shortened by 5 bases and J by 5 bases, with 11 bases between the two germline ends. Sequencing was done on a sample of blood. This clonotype was sampled from a man younger than 45 in good health. The gene calls are TRBV7-3 and TRBJ2-3; D unclear. CDR3 nucleotide sequence: TGTGCCAGCAGCGCCCGGGCCCAAGATACGCAGTATTTT. It translates to CASSARAQDTQYF.